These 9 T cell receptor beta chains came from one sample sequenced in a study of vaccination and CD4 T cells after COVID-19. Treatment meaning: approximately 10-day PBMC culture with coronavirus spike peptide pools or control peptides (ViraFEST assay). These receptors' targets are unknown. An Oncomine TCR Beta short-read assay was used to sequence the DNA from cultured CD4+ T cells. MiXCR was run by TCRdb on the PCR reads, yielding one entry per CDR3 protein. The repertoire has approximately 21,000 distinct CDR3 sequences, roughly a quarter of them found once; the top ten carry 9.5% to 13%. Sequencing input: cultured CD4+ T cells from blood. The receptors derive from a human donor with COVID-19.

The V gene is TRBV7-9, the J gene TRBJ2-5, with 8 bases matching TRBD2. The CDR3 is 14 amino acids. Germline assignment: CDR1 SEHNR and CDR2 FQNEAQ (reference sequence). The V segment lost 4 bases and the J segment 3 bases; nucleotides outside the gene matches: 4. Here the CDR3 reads CASSSSGGEETQYF. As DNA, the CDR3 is TGTGCCAGCAGCTCAAGCGGGGGAGAAGAGACCCAGTACTTC.

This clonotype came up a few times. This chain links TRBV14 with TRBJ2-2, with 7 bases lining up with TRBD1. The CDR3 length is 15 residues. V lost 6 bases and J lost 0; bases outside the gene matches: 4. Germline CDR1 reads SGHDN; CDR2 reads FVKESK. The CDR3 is CASRVGQANTGELFF. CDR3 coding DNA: TGTGCCAGCAGAGTCGGACAGGCGAACACCGGGGAGCTGTTTTTT.

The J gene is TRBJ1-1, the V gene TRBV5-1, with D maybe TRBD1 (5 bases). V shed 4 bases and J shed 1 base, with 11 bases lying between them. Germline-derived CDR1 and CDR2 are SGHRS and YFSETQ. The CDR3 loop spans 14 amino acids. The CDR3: CASSQGGQNTEAFF. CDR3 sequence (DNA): TGCGCCAGCAGCCAGGGAGGACAGAACACTGAAGCTTTCTTT.

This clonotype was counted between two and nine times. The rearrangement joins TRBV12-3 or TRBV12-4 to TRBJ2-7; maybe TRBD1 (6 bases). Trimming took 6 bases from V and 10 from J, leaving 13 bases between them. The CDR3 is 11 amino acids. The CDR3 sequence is CASSKDRYQYF. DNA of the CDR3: TGTGCCAGCAGCAAGGACAGATACCAGTACTTC.

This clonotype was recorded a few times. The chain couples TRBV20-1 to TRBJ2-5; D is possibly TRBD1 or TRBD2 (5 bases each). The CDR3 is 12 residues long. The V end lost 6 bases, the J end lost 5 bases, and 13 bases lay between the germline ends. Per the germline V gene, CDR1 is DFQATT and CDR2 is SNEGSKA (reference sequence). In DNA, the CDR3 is TGCAGTGCCCGGGACCAGGAGGAGACCCAGTACTTC. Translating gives CSARDQEETQYF.

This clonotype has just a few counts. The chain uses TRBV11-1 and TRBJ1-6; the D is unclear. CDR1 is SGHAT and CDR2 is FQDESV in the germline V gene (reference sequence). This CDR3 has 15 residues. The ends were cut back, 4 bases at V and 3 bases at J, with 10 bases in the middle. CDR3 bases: TGTGCCAGCAGCTCGCACGGATACTATAATTCACCCCTCCACTTT. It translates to CASSSHGYYNSPLHF. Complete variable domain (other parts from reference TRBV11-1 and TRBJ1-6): EAEVAQSPRYKITEKSQAVAFWCDPISGHATLYWYRQILGQGPELLVQFQDESVVDDSQLPKDRFSAERLKGVDSTLKIQPAELGDSAMYLCASSSHGYYNSPLHFGNGTRLTVT.

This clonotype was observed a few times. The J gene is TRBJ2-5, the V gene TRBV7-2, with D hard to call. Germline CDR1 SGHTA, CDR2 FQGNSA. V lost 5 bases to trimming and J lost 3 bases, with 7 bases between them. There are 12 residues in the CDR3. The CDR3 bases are TGTGCCAGCAGCCGCCCGAAAGAGACCCAGTACTTC. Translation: CASSRPKETQYF.

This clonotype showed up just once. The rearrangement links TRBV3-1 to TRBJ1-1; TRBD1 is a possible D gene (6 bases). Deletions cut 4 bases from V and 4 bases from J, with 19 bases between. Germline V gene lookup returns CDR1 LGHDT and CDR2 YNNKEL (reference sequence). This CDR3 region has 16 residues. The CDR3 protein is CASSPTPQGYSTEAFF. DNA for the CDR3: TGTGCCAGCAGCCCCACCCCTCAGGGGTACAGCACTGAAGCTTTCTTT.

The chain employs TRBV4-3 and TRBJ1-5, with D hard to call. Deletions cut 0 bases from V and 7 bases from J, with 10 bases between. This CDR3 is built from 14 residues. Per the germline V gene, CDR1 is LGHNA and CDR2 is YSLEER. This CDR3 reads CASSQDLGRQPQHF. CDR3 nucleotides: TGCGCCAGCAGCCAAGATTTAGGTAGGCAGCCCCAGCATTTT.